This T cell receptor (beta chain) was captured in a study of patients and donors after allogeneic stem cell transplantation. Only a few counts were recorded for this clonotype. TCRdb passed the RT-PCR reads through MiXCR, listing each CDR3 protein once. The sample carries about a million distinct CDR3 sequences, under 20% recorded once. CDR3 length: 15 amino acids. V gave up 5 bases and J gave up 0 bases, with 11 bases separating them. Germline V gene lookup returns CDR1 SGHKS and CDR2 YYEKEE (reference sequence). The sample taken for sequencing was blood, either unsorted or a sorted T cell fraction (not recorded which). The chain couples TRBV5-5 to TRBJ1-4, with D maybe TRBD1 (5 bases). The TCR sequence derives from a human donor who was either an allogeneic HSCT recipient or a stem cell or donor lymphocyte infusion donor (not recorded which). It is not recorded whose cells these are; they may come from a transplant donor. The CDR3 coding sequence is TGTGCCAGCAGTTACAGGCAATCAACTAATGAAAAACTGTTTTTT. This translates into CASSYRQSTNEKLFF.